Listed below are T cell receptor beta chains from one sample, sequenced in a study of T cell responses to AZD1222 COVID-19 vaccine. Clones were sequenced by immunoSEQ multiplex PCR, and TCRdb holds only the in-frame ones, with some missing. The top ten hold around 25% of the sample, which has about 66,000 clones, 60% to 85% seen once. The sample consisted of peripheral blood, taken on day 0 of MenACWY control vaccination. The receptors originated from an adult in good health. The CDR3 runs from the conserved cysteine through the conserved F or W. D genes are given only for firm matches. The listing skips clone size in some rows; elsewhere it reads once, few, many or a size class.

J | size | V | D | CDR3 | DNA
TRBJ1-1 | NA | TRBV6-5 | NA | CASTDTTRGTEAFF | TGTGCCAGCACCGATACCACCCGGGGCACTGAAGCTTTCTTT
TRBJ1-2 | few | TRBV3-1/TRBV3-2 | NA | CASSPQAQGGYGYTF | TGTGCCAGCAGCCCCCAAGCACAGGGTGGGTACGGCTACACCTTC
TRBJ2-2 | NA | TRBV7-2 | TRBD2 | CASSRGGGNTGELFF | TGTGCCAGCAGTCGCGGCGGGGGAAACACCGGGGAGCTGTTTTTT
TRBJ2-2 | NA | TRBV18 | NA | CASSPETGELFF | TGTGCCAGCTCACCTGAAACCGGGGAGCTGTTTTTT
TRBJ1-6 | NA | TRBV7-2 | NA | CASSLEQGNNSPLHF | TGTGCCAGCAGCCTGGAGCAGGGGAATAATTCACCCCTCCACTTT
TRBJ1-1 | medium-sized | TRBV2 | TRBD1 | CASSAGTGAGNTEAFF | TGTGCCAGCAGTGCCGGGACAGGGGCCGGAAACACTGAAGCTTTCTTT
TRBJ2-3 | NA | TRBV9 | NA | CASSVGFMDPDTQYF | TGTGCCAGCAGCGTAGGATTTATGGACCCGGATACGCAGTATTTT
TRBJ2-5 | NA | TRBV2 | TRBD1 | CASSEQIGQGETQYF | TGTGCCAGCAGCGAGCAAATCGGACAGGGAGAGACCCAGTACTTC
TRBJ1-5 | NA | TRBV6-6 | NA | CASTWGNQPQHF | TGTGCCAGCACCTGGGGCAATCAGCCCCAGCATTTT
TRBJ1-5 | NA | TRBV27 | NA | CASSTSRQANQPQHF | TGTGCCAGCAGTACCTCGCGACAGGCCAATCAGCCCCAGCATTTT
TRBJ2-3 | NA | TRBV7-3 | NA | CASSFGGRTDTQYF | TGTGCCAGCAGCTTTGGGGGACGCACAGATACGCAGTATTTT
TRBJ1-2 | few | TRBV6-5 | NA | CASSRQGLGYTF | TGTGCCAGCAGCCGCCAGGGGCTTGGCTACACCTTC
TRBJ2-7 | NA | TRBV28 | TRBD1 | CASSGQGIPYEQYF | TGTGCCAGCAGTGGACAGGGTATCCCCTACGAGCAGTACTTC
TRBJ2-1 | NA | TRBV5-1 | TRBD1 | CASSFSGDSRTDEQFF | TGCGCCAGCAGCTTCTCCGGGGACAGCCGAACGGATGAGCAGTTCTTC
TRBJ2-7 | NA | TRBV15 | NA | CATSRDKGGAYEQYF | TGTGCCACCAGCAGAGATAAGGGGGGGGCCTACGAGCAGTACTTC
TRBJ1-6 | NA | TRBV3-1/TRBV3-2 | TRBD1 | CASSPGQGALRSPLHF | TGTGCCAGCAGCCCGGGACAGGGGGCGCTTCGATCACCCCTCCACTTT
TRBJ1-1 | once | TRBV7-2 | NA | CASSFLGHTEAFF | TGTGCCAGCAGCTTCCTGGGCCACACTGAAGCTTTCTTT
TRBJ2-5 | NA | TRBV30 | NA | CAWSEQGSETQYF | TGTGCCTGGAGTGAACAGGGTTCGGAGACCCAGTACTTC
TRBJ2-1 | few | TRBV7-2 | TRBD2 | CASSFLSAGALSYNEQFF | TGTGCCAGCAGCTTCCTTTCAGCGGGGGCGCTCTCCTACAATGAGCAGTTCTTC
TRBJ2-1 | NA | TRBV7-2 | TRBD1 | CASSLTGDMDEQFF | TGTGCCAGCAGCTTGACAGGGGATATGGATGAGCAGTTCTTC